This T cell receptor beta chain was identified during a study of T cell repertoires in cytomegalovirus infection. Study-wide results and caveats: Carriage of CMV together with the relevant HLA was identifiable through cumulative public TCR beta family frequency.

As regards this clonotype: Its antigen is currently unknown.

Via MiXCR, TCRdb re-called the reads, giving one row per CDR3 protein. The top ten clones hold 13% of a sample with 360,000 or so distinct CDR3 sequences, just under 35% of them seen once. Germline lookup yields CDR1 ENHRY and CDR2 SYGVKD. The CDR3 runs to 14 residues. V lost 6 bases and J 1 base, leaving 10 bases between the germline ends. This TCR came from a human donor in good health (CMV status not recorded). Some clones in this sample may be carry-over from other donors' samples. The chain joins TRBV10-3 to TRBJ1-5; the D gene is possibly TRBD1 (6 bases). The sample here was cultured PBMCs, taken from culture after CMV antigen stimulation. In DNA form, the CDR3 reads TGTGCCATCAGGGCCGGACAGAGCAATCAGCCCCAGCATTTT. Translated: CAIRAGQSNQPQHF.